This T cell receptor beta chain was recorded in a study of shared clonotypes between healthy human individuals. V lost 1 base to trimming and J lost 8 bases, with 6 bases between them. CDR1 and CDR2 from the germline V gene are SGHNT and YENEEA. This CDR3 contains 12 residues. In the case of this clone: Antigen unknown.

TCRdb's copy holds only in-frame clones and misses some; the assay was immunoSEQ multiplex PCR. Here the sample spans about 380,000 clones, about 96% being singletons. The study, taken as a whole, reports: Richness estimates generally favored naive over memory subsets.

This clonotype was sampled from a man aged 25-45 years in good health. Sequencing was done on a sample of memory CD8+ T cells sorted from blood. The subset here: CD45RO+ cells pooled with CCR7-negative TemRA cells. The rearrangement links TRBV11-3 to TRBJ2-1, with D hard to call. DNA for the CDR3: TGTGCCAGCAGCTTAGCGGGCGATGAGCAGTTCTTC. Translated, it gives CASSLAGDEQFF.